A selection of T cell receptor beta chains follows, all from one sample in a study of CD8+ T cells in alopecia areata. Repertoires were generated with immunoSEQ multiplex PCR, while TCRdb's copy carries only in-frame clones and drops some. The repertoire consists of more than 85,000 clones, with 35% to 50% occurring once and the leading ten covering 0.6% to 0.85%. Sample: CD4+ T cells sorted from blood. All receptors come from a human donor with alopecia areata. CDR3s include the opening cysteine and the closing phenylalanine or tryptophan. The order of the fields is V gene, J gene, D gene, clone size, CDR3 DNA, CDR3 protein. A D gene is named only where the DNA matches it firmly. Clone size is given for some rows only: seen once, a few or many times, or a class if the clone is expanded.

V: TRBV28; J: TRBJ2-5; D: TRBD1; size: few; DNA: TGTGCCAGCAGTTCGACAGGGGACTCAACTTTAGAGACCCAGTACTTC; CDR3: CASSSTGDSTLETQYF
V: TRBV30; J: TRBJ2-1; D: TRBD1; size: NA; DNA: TGTGCCTGGAGTGCGGGACAGGGTCGCAATGAGCAGTTCTTC; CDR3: CAWSAGQGRNEQFF
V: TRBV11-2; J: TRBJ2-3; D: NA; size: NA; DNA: TGTGCCAGCAGAGAACAACAGGGCACAGATACGCAGTATTTT; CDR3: CASREQQGTDTQYF
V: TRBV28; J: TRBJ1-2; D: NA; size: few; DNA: TGTGCCAGCAGTTTGGTGGACGGGACTATGAATGGCTACACCTTC; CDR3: CASSLVDGTMNGYTF
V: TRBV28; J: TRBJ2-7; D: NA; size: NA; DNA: TGTGCCTCCCGTGGGAACAATTACGAGCAGTACTTC; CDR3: CASRGNNYEQYF
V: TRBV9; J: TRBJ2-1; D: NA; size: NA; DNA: TGTGCCAGCAGCCGAACAGGGAAGGACTACAATGAGCAGTTCTTC; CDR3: CASSRTGKDYNEQFF
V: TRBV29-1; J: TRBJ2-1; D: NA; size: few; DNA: TGCAGCGTGGTAATTGAAGAGCAGTTCTTC; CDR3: CSVVIEEQFF
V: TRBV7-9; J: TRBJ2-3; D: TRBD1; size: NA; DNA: TGTGCCAGCAGCTTGGGGACAGGGGATGAAGATACGCAGTATTTT; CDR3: CASSLGTGDEDTQYF
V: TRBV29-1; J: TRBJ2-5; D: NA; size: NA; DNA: TGCAGCGCCCAATTATTGCAGGGGGAGACCCAGTACTTC; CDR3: CSAQLLQGETQYF
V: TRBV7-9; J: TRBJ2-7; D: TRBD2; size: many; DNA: TGTGCCAGCAGCTTAGGACTAGCGGGAGGGACCTACGAGCAGTACTTC; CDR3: CASSLGLAGGTYEQYF
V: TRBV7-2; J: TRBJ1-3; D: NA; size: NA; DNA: TGTGCCAGCAGTAAACAGGCCAACGGAAACACCATATATTTT; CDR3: CASSKQANGNTIYF
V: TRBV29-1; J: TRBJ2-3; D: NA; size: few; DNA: TGCAGCGTTGGACGGTCCGTAGATACGCAGTATTTT; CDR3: CSVGRSVDTQYF
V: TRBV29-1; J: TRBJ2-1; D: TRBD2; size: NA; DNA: TGCAGCGTAGGACTAGCGACAAACCACTACAATGAGCAGTTCTTC; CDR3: CSVGLATNHYNEQFF
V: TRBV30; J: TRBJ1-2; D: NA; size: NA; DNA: TGTGCCTCCACCGGGCCTCTTGATGGCTACACCTTC; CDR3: CASTGPLDGYTF
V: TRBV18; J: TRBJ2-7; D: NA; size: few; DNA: TGTGCCAGCTCACCACCATCAGGGGACGAGCAGTACTTC; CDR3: CASSPPSGDEQYF
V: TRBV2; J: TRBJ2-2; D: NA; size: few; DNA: TGTGCCAGCAGTGTCAGGGGCGCGGACACCGGGGAGCTGTTTTTT; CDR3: CASSVRGADTGELFF
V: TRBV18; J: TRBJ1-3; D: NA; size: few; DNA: TGTGCCAGCTCACCACCGGAAAACACCATATATTTT; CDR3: CASSPPENTIYF
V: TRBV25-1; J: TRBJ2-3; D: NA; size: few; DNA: TGTGCCAGCGGGCCCTGGGGCACAGATACGCAGTATTTT; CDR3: CASGPWGTDTQYF
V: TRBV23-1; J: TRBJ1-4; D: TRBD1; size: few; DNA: TGCGCCAGCAGTCGAGATACGACAGGGCGAGCTAATGAAAAACTGTTTTTT; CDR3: CASSRDTTGRANEKLFF
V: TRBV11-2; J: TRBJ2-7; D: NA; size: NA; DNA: TGTGCCAGCAGCTTCGGTGGCGAGCAGTACTTC; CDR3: CASSFGGEQYF
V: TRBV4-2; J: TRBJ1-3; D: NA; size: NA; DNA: TGTGCCAGCAGCCAAGATTCGGGCAGGGCTGGAAACACCATATATTTT; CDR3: CASSQDSGRAGNTIYF
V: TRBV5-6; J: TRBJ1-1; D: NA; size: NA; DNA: TGTGCCAGCAGCTTCGCAGGGAGTTCGAACACTGAAGCTTTCTTT; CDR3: CASSFAGSSNTEAFF
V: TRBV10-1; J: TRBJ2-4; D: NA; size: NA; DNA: TGCGCCAGCAGCCCAGGGGGGAGCGACATTCAGTACTTC; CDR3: CASSPGGSDIQYF
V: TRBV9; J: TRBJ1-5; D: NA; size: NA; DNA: TGTGCCAGCAGCGGAGGCCTAGAGAATCAGCCCCAGCATTTT; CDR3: CASSGGLENQPQHF